These 14 T cell receptor beta chains were all obtained from the same sample, sequenced in a study of identical twins (dated by TCRdb to 2015 to 2016). Library preparation used 5' RACE. The instrument was an Illumina HiSeq 2000. TCRdb redid the processing of the public reads, applying fastp at Q25 and MiXCR, and retained in-frame beta chains. Rows matching on CDR3 protein sequence are summarized as one entry with the most common DNA and genes. This sample lists some 190,000 distinct CDR3 sequences; around a sixth were detected once. The ten most abundant clones make up 35% to 50% of the sample. This sample also appeared in a second study, on T cells expressing NK-cell markers.

Sequencing input: CD8+ T cells sorted from blood. All receptors come from a woman aged 18-29 years in good health.

There are a few counts of this clonotype. The gene calls are TRBV5-1 and TRBJ2-2; TRBD2 is a possible D gene (5 bases). Germline CDR1 SGHRS, CDR2 YFSETQ. The V gene lost 0 bases and the J gene lost 3 bases, with 18 bases spanning the gap. The CDR3 is 18 amino acids. CDR3 sequence: CASSLALGRGAHTGELFF. DNA of the CDR3: TGCGCCAGCAGCTTGGCCCTTGGACGGGGAGCCCACACCGGGGAGCTGTTTTTT.

The sample holds a few counts of this clonotype. The rearrangement links TRBV4-1 to TRBJ1-2; 7 bases map to TRBD1. From germline, CDR1 is MGHRA and CDR2 YSYEKL. CDR3 length: 13 amino acids. V was clipped by 0 bases and J by 5 bases; unmatched bases: 0. CDR3: CASSQEGQYGYTF. The DNA for the CDR3 is TGCGCCAGCAGCCAAGAGGGACAGTATGGCTACACCTTC.

This clonotype occurred a few times. The rearrangement uses TRBV11-1 and TRBJ2-7; 8 bases match TRBD2. CDR3 length: 18 residues. The junction had 18 bases not matched to a gene; V was cut back by 3 bases and J by 5 bases. Germline lookup yields CDR1 SGHAT and CDR2 FQDESV (reference sequence). DNA of the CDR3: TGTGCCAGCAGCTTCTTTCCCTCAGCGGGAGATAGGGGGAACGAGCAGTACTTC. Translating gives CASSFFPSAGDRGNEQYF.

This clonotype came up many times. The chain joins TRBV12-3 or TRBV12-4 to TRBJ2-7; 13 nucleotides align to TRBD2. V lost 6 bases to trimming and J lost 4 bases; unmatched junction nucleotides: 6. The CDR3 is 15 amino acids. CDR3 protein: CASSFGTSGTYEQYF. The CDR3 DNA reads as TGTGCCAGCAGCTTCGGGACTAGCGGGACTTACGAGCAGTACTTC.

V is TRBV9 and J is TRBJ1-1; D might be TRBD1 (6 bases). Germline V gene lookup returns CDR1 SGDLS and CDR2 YYNGEE. The CDR3 spans 14 residues. Trimming stripped 0 bases from V and 5 bases from J, with 11 bases between. This chain's CDR3 is CASSVEGGKTEAFF. Written as DNA, the CDR3 is TGTGCCAGCAGCGTAGAAGGGGGTAAGACTGAAGCTTTCTTT.

This clonotype was observed at least ten times. This chain joins TRBV27 and TRBJ2-2; D is ambiguous. The V end was cut by 5 bases, the J end by 0 bases, with 10 bases between. Germline V gene sequence: CDR1 MNHEY, CDR2 SMNVEV (reference sequence). The CDR3 runs 15 residues. CDR3 protein: CASSVLGTNTGELFF. CDR3 bases: TGTGCCAGCAGTGTGCTGGGGACGAACACCGGGGAGCTGTTTTTT.

The sample holds many counts of this clonotype. This sequence joins TRBV12-3 or TRBV12-4 and TRBJ2-3; D gene uncertain. The V gene lost 5 bases and the J gene lost 2 bases, with 5 bases spanning the gap. The CDR3 contains 12 residues. The chain's CDR3 is CASSQNTDTQYF. For the CDR3, the DNA is TGTGCCAGCAGTCAAAACACAGATACGCAGTATTTT.

The V and J genes are TRBV9 and TRBJ2-1, with TRBD1 matching 9 bases. V lost 3 bases and J lost 7; bases outside the gene matches: 8. This CDR3 contains 15 residues. The germline gives CDR1 SGDLS, CDR2 YYNGEE. CDR3 in amino acids: CASSATGTGKNEQFF. The CDR3 bases are TGTGCCAGCAGCGCTACCGGGACAGGGAAAAATGAGCAGTTCTTC.

This clonotype showed up just a few times. The chain links TRBV29-1 to TRBJ2-3, with 8 bases that match TRBD1. The CDR3 covers 14 residues. Germline loops: CDR1 SQVTM, CDR2 ANQGSEA. The trim removed 1 base at V and 11 bases at J, leaving 11 bases unmatched. CDR3 in amino acids: CSVEARDRSKRQYF. CDR3 nucleotide sequence: TGCAGCGTTGAAGCCCGGGACAGGAGTAAGAGGCAGTATTTT.

This chain links TRBV6-2 or TRBV6-3 with TRBJ2-7; D call uncertain. This CDR3 comprises 12 residues. V was pared by 5 bases and J by 4 bases, with 9 bases between. Germline V gene lookup returns CDR1 MNHEY and CDR2 SVGEGT. The CDR3: CASSPGYYEQYF. For the CDR3, the DNA is TGTGCCAGCAGTCCCGGGTATTACGAGCAGTACTTC.

This clonotype was counted a few times. The chain couples TRBV12-3 or TRBV12-4 to TRBJ1-1; no clear D gene. Trimming stripped 6 bases from V and 1 base from J, with 9 bases between. There are 13 residues in the CDR3. CDR3 sequence: CASSRGSNTEAFF. The CDR3 bases are TGTGCCAGCAGCCGAGGATCGAACACTGAAGCTTTCTTT.

The V gene is TRBV12-3 or TRBV12-4, the J gene TRBJ1-6; 9 positions agree with TRBD1. Trimming took 5 bases from V and 8 from J; bases not matched to a gene: 4. This CDR3 region has 14 residues. The CDR3 DNA is TGTGCCAGCAGTGACGGACAGGGGTATTCACCCCTCCACTTT. The encoded protein is CASSDGQGYSPLHF.

This clonotype occurred many times. CDR3 loop: CSAREGGGADNEQFF. The CDR3 region has the DNA TGCAGTGCTAGAGAGGGCGGGGGGGCCGACAATGAGCAGTTCTTC. This chain uses TRBV20-1 with TRBJ2-1; 9 bases agree with TRBD2. The V gene's germline CDR1 is DFQATT and CDR2 SNEGSKA (reference sequence). The CDR3 has 15 residues. V gave up 0 bases and J gave up 5 bases; unmatched junction bases: 5.

The table lists this clonotype with a few counts. DNA for the CDR3: TGTGCCAGCACGGGCGGGGCGGGGACCCAGTACTTC. This gives the protein CASTGGAGTQYF. This rearrangement joins TRBV6-1 to TRBJ2-5; a weak D match, TRBD2 (6 bases). The ends were cut back, 7 bases at V and 7 bases at J, with 13 bases in the middle. Looked up from germline, CDR1 is MNHNS and CDR2 is SASEGT. CDR3 size: 12 residues.